This T cell receptor (beta chain) was retrieved from a study of graft-versus-host responses after intestinal transplantation. The ends were cut back, 1 base at V and 9 bases at J, with 13 bases in the middle. Per germline, CDR1 SNHLY and CDR2 FYNNEI. This CDR3 has 14 residues. Some clones are missing from TCRdb's copy, which holds only in-frame ones; the method was immunoSEQ multiplex PCR. The table has approximately 7,100 clones, approximately 89% seen once. The TCR originated in a human patient who received an intestinal transplant, so some T cells may come from the graft donor. The sample in question was PBMCs, obtained 83 days after transplant. The genes are TRBV2 and TRBJ1-5; D perhaps matches TRBD1 (5 bases). The CDR3 nucleotides read TGTGCCAGCAGTGAAGGATTTTGGGGGGTGCCCCAGCATTTT. This sequence encodes CASSEGFWGVPQHF.